The next 22 T cell receptor beta chains were all read from a single sample in a study of T cell clonotyping in hematopoietic cell transplantation. Clones were sequenced by immunoSEQ multiplex PCR, and TCRdb holds only the in-frame ones, with some missing. The profile shows 5,500 to 8,500 clones, around nine tenths of them singletons. The sample was PBMCs, taken 100 days after allogeneic stem cell transplant. The receptors were gathered from a male patient aged 45-60 years who had an allogeneic stem cell transplant from a related donor, so the T cells may come from the graft donor. Some clones in this sample may be carry-over from other donors' samples.

This clone appeared once. This chain connects TRBV19 to TRBJ1-2, with 12 nucleotides matching TRBD1. V trimming: 5 bases; J trimming: 6 bases; junction bases outside the gene matches: 7. The CDR3 is 15 residues long. Germline CDR1 is LNHDA and CDR2 is SQIVND (reference sequence). DNA for the CDR3: TGTGCCAGTAGTCCGATCGGGACAGGGGGCGATGGCTACACCTTC. The encoded protein is CASSPIGTGGDGYTF.

Notes on this clone: A read error may account for a junction end that differs from germline. The chain joins TRBV5-6 to TRBJ2-1; 7 nucleotides align to TRBD2. CDR1 is SGHDT, CDR2 YYEEEE, per germline. The length of the CDR3 is 12 residues. The DNA of the CDR3 is TGTGCCAGCAACTTGCGGGGGAATGAGCAGTTCTTC. Amino acid sequence: CASNLRGNEQFF. Variable domain in full (rest from reference TRBV5-6 and TRBJ2-1): DAGVTQSPTHLIKTRGQQVTLRCSPKSGHDTVSWYQQALGQGPQFIFQYYEEEERQRGNFPDRFSGHQFPNYSSELNVNALLLGDSALYLCASNLRGNEQFFGPGTRLTVL.

This sequence joins TRBV11-3 and TRBJ1-4, with 9 bases lining up with TRBD1. Trimming cost V 5 bases and J 5 bases; bases outside gene matches: 6. The CDR3 consists of 15 residues. Germline-derived CDR1 and CDR2 are SGHNT and YENEEA. CDR3 in DNA: TGTGCCAGCAGCCCAGGGACAGGGCGAAATGAAAAACTGTTTTTT. Its protein is CASSPGTGRNEKLFF. Full variable domain (remainder filled in from reference TRBV11-3 and TRBJ1-4): EAGVVQSPRYKIIEKKQPVAFWCNPISGHNTLYWYLQNLGQGPELLIRYENEEAVDDSQLPKDRFSAERLKGVDSTLKIQPAELGDSAVYLCASSPGTGRNEKLFFGSGTQLSVL.

As DNA, the CDR3 is TGTGCCAGCAGCTTAGCGTGGTCAGCCTCCTACGAGCAGTACTTC. It is translated as CASSLAWSASYEQYF. This chain uses TRBV7-8 with TRBJ2-5; D gene ambiguous. The DNA end is more similar to TRBJ2-7, so the J call may be wrong. The CDR3 totals 15 residues. Germline CDR1 and CDR2: SGHVS and FQNEAQ.

Of note for this clone: Other nucleotide sequences in the sample specify the same CDR3. The chain couples TRBV6-6 to TRBJ1-4; 10 nucleotides align to TRBD1. This CDR3 is built from 14 residues. V was clipped by 5 bases and J by 8 bases; unmatched bases: 5. Germline CDR1 reads MNHNY; CDR2 reads SVGAGI (reference sequence). The CDR3 region is CASSGDRGVEKLFF. CDR3 coding DNA: TGTGCCAGCAGTGGGGACAGGGGAGTCGAAAAACTGTTTTTT.

The CDR3 nucleotides read TGTGCCAGCAGTGTAACAGGGGCGGATGGCTACACCTTC. Translating gives CASSVTGADGYTF. This chain uses TRBV2 with TRBJ1-2; 7 bases are a match to TRBD1. With V trimmed by 4 bases and J by 6 bases, 5 bases remained unmatched. Germline CDR1 is SNHLY and CDR2 is FYNNEI. The CDR3 is 13 amino acids.

Of note for this clone: The sample has other DNA sequences that encode this CDR3 too. The chain uses TRBV7-8 and TRBJ2-7; the D call may be TRBD1 or TRBD2 (8 bases each). Between the trimmed V and J ends, which lost 7 bases and 2 bases, there was a span of 21 bases. Germline V gene data show CDR1 as SGHVS and CDR2 as FQNEAQ. The CDR3 totals 16 residues. CDR3 DNA sequence: TGTGCCAGCAAACTATCGGGGGGGACAGGTACCTACGAGCAGTACTTC. Translated: CASKLSGGTGTYEQYF.

The count of this clone is one. V usage is TRBV6-5 and J usage is TRBJ2-7; D unclear. V lost 2 bases to trimming and J lost 9 bases, with 20 bases between them. Germline V gene lookup returns CDR1 MNHEY and CDR2 SVGAGI. The CDR3 is made up of 15 amino acids. The CDR3 DNA reads TGTGCCAGCAGTTACGAAGGCCCCTCTGCCTCGAGGCAGTACTTC. Protein sequence: CASSYEGPSASRQYF.

This chain joins TRBV6-6 and TRBJ2-1; D not resolved. The CDR3 spans 14 residues. V lost 2 bases and J lost 6, with 11 bases in between. Germline V gene sequence: CDR1 MNHNY, CDR2 SVGAGI (reference sequence). The CDR3 sequence is CASSYGSPSNEQFF. CDR3 coding DNA: TGTGCCAGCAGTTACGGGTCTCCGTCCAATGAGCAGTTCTTC.

This clone was counted only a few times. The chain carries TRBV7-2 and TRBJ2-7, with D unresolved. The CDR3 totals 11 residues. Trimming stripped 1 base from V and 11 bases from J, with 9 bases between. Germline V CDR1 and CDR2: SGHTA, FQGNSA. The CDR3 protein is CASSLGSIEYF. CDR3 DNA sequence: TGTGCCAGCAGCTTAGGGAGTATCGAGTACTTC.

The CDR3 sequence is CASSQDVTSPGEQYF. CDR3 bases: TGCGCCAGCAGCCAAGATGTGACCTCCCCAGGCGAGCAGTACTTC. The chain combines TRBV4-3 with TRBJ2-7, with D uncertain. The V gene lost 0 bases and the J gene lost 6 bases, with 15 bases spanning the gap. CDR1 and CDR2 from the germline V gene are LGHNA and YSLEER. CDR3 length equals 15 residues.

This clone was seen a handful of times. The chain employs TRBV5-6 and TRBJ2-5, with TRBD1 as a possible D gene (6 bases). This CDR3 spans 13 amino acids. Trimming left V 2 bases short and J 5 bases short, with 10 bases between. Germline V lookup: CDR1 SGHDT, CDR2 YYEEEE. The CDR3 protein is CASSFQGTETQYF. In DNA form, the CDR3 reads TGTGCCAGCAGCTTTCAGGGGACGGAGACCCAGTACTTC.

The chain is built from TRBV11-1 and TRBJ1-1; 9 nucleotides line up with TRBD1. Germline trimming cut 4 bases from V and 10 bases from J; bases unmatched to any gene: 7. The CDR3 consists of 13 residues. Germline V lookup: CDR1 SGHAT, CDR2 FQDESV (reference sequence). The CDR3 coding sequence is TGTGCCAGCAGCTCGGGACAGGGCAGTGGAGCTTTCTTT. Amino acids: CASSSGQGSGAFF.

A remark on this clone: One end of the junction is discordant with germline, which a read error may explain. The chain recombines TRBV7-7 with TRBJ2-2; weak D call: TRBD1 (5 bases). Germline-derived CDR1 and CDR2 are SSHAT and FNYEAQ (reference sequence). The length of the CDR3 is 13 residues. CDR3 sequence reads: CASSLGAVGELFF. CDR3 sequence (DNA): TGTGCTAGCAGCTTAGGGGCGGTCGGGGAGCTGTTTTTT.

This chain joins TRBV29-1 and TRBJ1-2, with 7 bases identical to TRBD1. The junction had 5 bases not matched to a gene; V was cut back by 5 bases and J by 5 bases. This CDR3 is built from 12 residues. Germline CDR1 reads SQVTM; CDR2 reads ANQGSEA. The CDR3 protein is CSVPETGYGYTF. CDR3 sequence (DNA): TGCAGCGTTCCAGAGACAGGGTATGGCTACACCTTC.

The J gene is TRBJ1-2, the V gene TRBV29-1; the match to TRBD1 covers 9 bases. The CDR3 is made up of 13 amino acids. The ends lost 7 bases at V and 4 bases at J; junction bases unmatched: 7. Germline V gene lookup returns CDR1 SQVTM and CDR2 ANQGSEA. CDR3 residues: CSGTGERSYGYTF. CDR3 nucleotide sequence: TGCAGCGGGACAGGGGAAAGGAGCTATGGCTACACCTTC. The full variable domain, with the rest looked up from reference TRBV29-1 and TRBJ1-2, is SAVISQKPSRDICQRGTSLTIQCQVDSQVTMMFWYRQQPGQSLTLIATANQGSEATYESGFVIDKFPISRPNLTFSTLTVSNMSPEDSSIYLCSGTGERSYGYTFGSGTRLTVV.

The J gene is TRBJ1-2, the V gene TRBV6-5, with D hard to call. This CDR3 is 13 amino acids long. CDR1 is MNHEY, CDR2 SVGAGI, per germline. V gave up 7 bases and J gave up 5 bases, with 14 bases separating them. The CDR3 is CASTLGVAYGYTF. In DNA, the CDR3 is TGTGCCAGCACCCTTGGGGTAGCTTATGGCTACACCTTC.

The genes are TRBV5-6 and TRBJ2-7, with D hard to call. Between the trimmed V and J ends, which lost 3 bases and 2 bases, there was a span of 12 bases. Germline values: CDR1 SGHDT, CDR2 YYEEEE. The CDR3 length is 14 residues. The CDR3 DNA sequence: TGTGCCAGCAGCTCGGACGGTTCCCCCTACGAGCAGTACTTC. The encoded protein is CASSSDGSPYEQYF.

The J gene is TRBJ2-3, the V gene TRBV4-2, with TRBD1 matching over 9 bases. Germline values: CDR1 LGHNA, CDR2 YNFKEQ. V trimming: 5 bases; J trimming: 3 bases; junction bases outside the gene matches: 3. The CDR3 contains 14 residues. The CDR3 spells CASSTGGGTDTQYF. The CDR3 DNA follows: TGTGCCAGCAGCACAGGGGGCGGGACAGATACGCAGTATTTT.

Here the CDR3 reads CSVKNRENTEAFF. For the CDR3, the DNA is TGCAGCGTTAAGAACAGGGAGAACACTGAAGCTTTCTTT. The V and J genes are TRBV29-1 and TRBJ1-1, with D possibly being TRBD1 (6 bases). The germline V gene has CDR1 SQVTM and CDR2 ANQGSEA. This CDR3 is 13 amino acids long. Deletions cut 5 bases from V and 1 base from J, with 11 bases between.

This chain connects TRBV6-4 to TRBJ2-1; TRBD2 matches at 8 bases. In germline, CDR1 is MRHNA, CDR2 SNTAGT. J gave up 6 bases and V 6 bases, and 16 bases lay outside the gene matches. The CDR3 has 17 residues. The CDR3 loop reads CASSREGVIAGSNEQFF. CDR3 DNA: TGTGCCAGCAGCCGCGAAGGCGTAATAGCGGGATCCAATGAGCAGTTCTTC.

This clone was observed a single time. This rearrangement joins TRBV6-5 to TRBJ2-1; 9 nucleotides line up with TRBD2. The CDR3 contains 13 residues. CDR1 is MNHEY and CDR2 is SVGAGI in the germline V gene. Trimming at V came to 5 bases and at J to 9 bases, leaving 5 bases not matched to a gene. The CDR3 DNA reads TGTGCCAGCAGTAGCGGGGGGTTGAGTGAGCAGTTCTTC. Amino acids: CASSSGGLSEQFF.